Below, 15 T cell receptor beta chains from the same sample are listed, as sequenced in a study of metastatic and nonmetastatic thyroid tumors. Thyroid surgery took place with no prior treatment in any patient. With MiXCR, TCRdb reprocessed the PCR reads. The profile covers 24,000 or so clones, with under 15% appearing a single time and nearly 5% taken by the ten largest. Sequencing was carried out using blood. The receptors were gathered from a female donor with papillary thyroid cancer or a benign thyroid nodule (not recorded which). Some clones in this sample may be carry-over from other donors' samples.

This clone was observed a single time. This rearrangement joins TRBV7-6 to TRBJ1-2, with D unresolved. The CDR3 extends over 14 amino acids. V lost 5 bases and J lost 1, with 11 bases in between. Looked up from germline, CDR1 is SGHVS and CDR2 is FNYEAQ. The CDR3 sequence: CASSPSNINYGYTF. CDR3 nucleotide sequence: TGTGCCAGCAGCCCCTCGAACATTAACTATGGCTACACCTTC. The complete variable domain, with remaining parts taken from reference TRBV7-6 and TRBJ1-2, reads GAGVSQSPRYKVTKRGQDVALRCDPISGHVSLYWYRQALGQGPEFLTYFNYEAQQDKSGLPNDRFSAERPEGSISTLTIQRTEQRDSAMYRCASSPSNINYGYTFGSGTRLTVV.

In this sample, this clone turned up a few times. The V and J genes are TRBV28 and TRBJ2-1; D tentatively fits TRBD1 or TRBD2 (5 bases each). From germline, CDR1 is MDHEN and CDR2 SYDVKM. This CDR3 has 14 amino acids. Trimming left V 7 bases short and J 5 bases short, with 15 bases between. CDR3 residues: CASNQRGTHNEQFF. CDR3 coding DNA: TGTGCCAGCAACCAACGGGGCACCCACAATGAGCAGTTCTTC.

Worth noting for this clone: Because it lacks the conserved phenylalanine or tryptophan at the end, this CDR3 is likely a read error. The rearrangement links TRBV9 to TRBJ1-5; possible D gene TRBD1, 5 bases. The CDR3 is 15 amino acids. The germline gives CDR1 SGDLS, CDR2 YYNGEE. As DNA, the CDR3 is TGTGCCAGCAGCGTAGGAGGGGCCCACAATCATCCCCAGCATCTT. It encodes CASSVGGAHNHPQHL.

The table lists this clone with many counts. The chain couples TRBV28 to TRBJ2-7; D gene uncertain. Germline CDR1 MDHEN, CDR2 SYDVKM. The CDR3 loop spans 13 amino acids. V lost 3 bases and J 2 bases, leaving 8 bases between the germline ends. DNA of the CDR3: TGTGCCAGCAGTTTCGGCAGACCCTACGAGCAGTACTTC. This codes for CASSFGRPYEQYF.

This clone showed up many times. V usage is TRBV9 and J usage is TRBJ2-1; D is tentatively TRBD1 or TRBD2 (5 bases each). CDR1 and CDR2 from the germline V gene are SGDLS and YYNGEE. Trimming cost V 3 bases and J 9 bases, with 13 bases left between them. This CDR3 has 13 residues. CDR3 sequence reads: CASSAEGWGEQFF. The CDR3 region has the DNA TGTGCCAGCAGCGCAGAGGGGTGGGGTGAGCAGTTCTTC.

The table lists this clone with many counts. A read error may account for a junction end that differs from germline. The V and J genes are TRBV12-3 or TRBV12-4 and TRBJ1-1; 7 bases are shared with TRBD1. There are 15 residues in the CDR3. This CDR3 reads CASQGERLGNTGAFF. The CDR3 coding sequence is TGTGCCAGCCAGGGGGAACGCCTGGGGAACACTGGAGCTTTCTTT.

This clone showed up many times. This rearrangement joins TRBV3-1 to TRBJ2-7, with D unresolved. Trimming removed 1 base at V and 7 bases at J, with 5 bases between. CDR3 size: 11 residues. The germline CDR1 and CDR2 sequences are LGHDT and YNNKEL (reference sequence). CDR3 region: CASSQGREQYF. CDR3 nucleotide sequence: TGTGCCAGCAGCCAAGGGCGAGAGCAGTACTTC.

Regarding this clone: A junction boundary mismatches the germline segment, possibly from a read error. The CDR3 here is CAGSFGSLSSEQYF. CDR3 DNA: TGTGCCGGCAGTTTTGGTAGCCTTTCTTCCGAGCAGTACTTC. This sequence joins TRBV27 and TRBJ2-7; no clear D gene. The CDR3 contains 14 residues. Per the germline V gene, CDR1 is MNHEY and CDR2 is SMNVEV (reference sequence).

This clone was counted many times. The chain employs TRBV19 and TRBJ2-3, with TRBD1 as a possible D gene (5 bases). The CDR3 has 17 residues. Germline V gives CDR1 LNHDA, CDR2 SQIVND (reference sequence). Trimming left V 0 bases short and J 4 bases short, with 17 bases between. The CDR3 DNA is TGTGCCAGTAGTATAGATCCTAAGGGGCGTCTTTCAGATACGCAGTATTTT. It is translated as CASSIDPKGRLSDTQYF.

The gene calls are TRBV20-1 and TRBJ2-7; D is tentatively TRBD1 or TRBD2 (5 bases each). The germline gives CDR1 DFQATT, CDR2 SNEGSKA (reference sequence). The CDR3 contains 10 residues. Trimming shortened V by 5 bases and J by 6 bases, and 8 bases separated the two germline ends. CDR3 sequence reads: CSALGVEQYF. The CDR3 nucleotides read TGCAGTGCTTTGGGGGTCGAGCAGTACTTC.

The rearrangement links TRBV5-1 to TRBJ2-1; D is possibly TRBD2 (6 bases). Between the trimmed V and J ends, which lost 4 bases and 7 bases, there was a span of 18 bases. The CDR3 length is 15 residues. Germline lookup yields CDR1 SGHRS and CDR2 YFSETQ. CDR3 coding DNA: TGCGCCAGCAGCCTCCCGACGGGGGTATTAAATGAGCAGTTCTTC. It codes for CASSLPTGVLNEQFF.

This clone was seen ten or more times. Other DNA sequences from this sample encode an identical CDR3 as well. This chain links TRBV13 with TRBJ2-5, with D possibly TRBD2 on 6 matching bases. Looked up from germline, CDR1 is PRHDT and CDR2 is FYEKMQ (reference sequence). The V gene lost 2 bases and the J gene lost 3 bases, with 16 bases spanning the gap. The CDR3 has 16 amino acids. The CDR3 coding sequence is TGTGCCAGCAGCTTACGGACCGGGACTTCTAAAGAGACCCAGTACTTC. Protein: CASSLRTGTSKETQYF. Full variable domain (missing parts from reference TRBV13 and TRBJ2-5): AAGVIQSPRHLIKEKRETATLKCYPIPRHDTVYWYQQGPGQDPQFLISFYEKMQSDKGSIPDRFSAQQFSDYHSELNMSSLELGDSALYFCASSLRTGTSKETQYFGPGTRLLVL.

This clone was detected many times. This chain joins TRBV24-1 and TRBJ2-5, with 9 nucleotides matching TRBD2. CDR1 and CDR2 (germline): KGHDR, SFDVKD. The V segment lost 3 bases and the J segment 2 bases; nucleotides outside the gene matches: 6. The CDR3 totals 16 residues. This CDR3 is CATSDPATSGQETQYF. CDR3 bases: TGTGCCACCAGTGATCCCGCGACTAGCGGACAAGAGACCCAGTACTTC.

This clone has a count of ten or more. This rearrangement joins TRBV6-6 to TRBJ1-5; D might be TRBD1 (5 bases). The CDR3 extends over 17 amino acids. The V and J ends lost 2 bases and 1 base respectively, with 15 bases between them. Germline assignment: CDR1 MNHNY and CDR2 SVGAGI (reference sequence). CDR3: CASSYRGGEGSNQPQHF. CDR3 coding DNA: TGTGCCAGCAGTTACCGGGGCGGGGAGGGGAGCAATCAGCCCCAGCATTTT.

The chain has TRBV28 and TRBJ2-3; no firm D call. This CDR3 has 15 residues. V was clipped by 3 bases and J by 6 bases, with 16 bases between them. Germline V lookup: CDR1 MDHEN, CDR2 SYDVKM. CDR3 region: CASSLSPGLGDTQYF. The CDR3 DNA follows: TGTGCCAGCAGTTTGAGTCCCGGGTTGGGGGATACGCAGTATTTT.